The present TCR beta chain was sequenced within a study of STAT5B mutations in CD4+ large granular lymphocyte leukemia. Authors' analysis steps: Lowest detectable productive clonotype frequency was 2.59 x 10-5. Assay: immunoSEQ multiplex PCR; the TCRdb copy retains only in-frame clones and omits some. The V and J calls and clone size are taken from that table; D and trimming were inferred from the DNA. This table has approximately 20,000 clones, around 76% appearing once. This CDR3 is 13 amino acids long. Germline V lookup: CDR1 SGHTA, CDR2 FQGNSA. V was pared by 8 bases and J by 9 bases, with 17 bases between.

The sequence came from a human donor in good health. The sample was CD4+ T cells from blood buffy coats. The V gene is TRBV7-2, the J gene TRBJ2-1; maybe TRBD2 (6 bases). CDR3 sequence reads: CASATPEGGEQFF. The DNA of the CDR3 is TGTGCCAGCGCAACGCCAGAGGGAGGTGAGCAGTTCTTC.